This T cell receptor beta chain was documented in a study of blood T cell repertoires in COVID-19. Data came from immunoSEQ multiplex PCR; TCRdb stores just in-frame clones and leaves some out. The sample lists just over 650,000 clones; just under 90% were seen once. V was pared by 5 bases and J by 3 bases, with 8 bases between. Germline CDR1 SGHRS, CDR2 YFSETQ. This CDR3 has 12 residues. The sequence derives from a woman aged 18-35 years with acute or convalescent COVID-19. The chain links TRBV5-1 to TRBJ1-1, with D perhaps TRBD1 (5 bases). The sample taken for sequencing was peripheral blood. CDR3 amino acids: CASRKQDTEAFF. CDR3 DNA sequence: TGCGCCAGCAGGAAACAGGACACTGAAGCTTTCTTT.